This is a list of T cell receptor beta chains from one sample in a study of spatial heterogeneity in lung cancer. Via MiXCR, TCRdb re-called the 5' RACE reads, giving one row per CDR3 protein. Of almost 75,000 distinct CDR3 sequences listed, less than 15% are singletons. The specimen was PBMCs, collected at surgery. These receptors originate from a male donor with early-stage non-small cell lung cancer. The CDR3 runs from the conserved cysteine through the conserved F or W. The order of the fields is D gene, V gene, clone size, J gene, CDR3 DNA, CDR3 protein. The D gene is left open where the match is weak. Rows give clone size only sometimes, using once, few, many, or a class for an expanded clone.

d_call: .; v_call: TRBV29-1; clone_size: few; j_call: TRBJ1-1; cdr3_nt: TGCAGCGTTGCAGAGGGGGTTAACACTGAAGCTTTCTTT; cdr3_aa: CSVAEGVNTEAFF
d_call: .; v_call: TRBV2; clone_size: .; j_call: TRBJ2-1; cdr3_nt: TGTGCCAGCAGTGAAGAATCGGGGAGGTTTGGCAATGAGCAGTTCTTC; cdr3_aa: CASSEESGRFGNEQFF
d_call: .; v_call: TRBV10-2; clone_size: few; j_call: TRBJ2-7; cdr3_nt: TGCGCCAGCAGTGAGGTCCTCTTCGAGCAGTACTTC; cdr3_aa: CASSEVLFEQYF
d_call: .; v_call: TRBV24-1; clone_size: many; j_call: TRBJ1-1; cdr3_nt: TGTGCCACCAGTGATTCCCCCTCAGACCACACTGAAGCTTTCTTT; cdr3_aa: CATSDSPSDHTEAFF
d_call: .; v_call: TRBV7-2; clone_size: few; j_call: TRBJ2-1; cdr3_nt: TGTGCCAGCAGCTTGACTCCCAATGAGCAGTTCTTC; cdr3_aa: CASSLTPNEQFF
d_call: TRBD1; v_call: TRBV11-2; clone_size: many; j_call: TRBJ1-2; cdr3_nt: TGTGCCAGCAGCACCCGGGACAGGCGTGGCTACACCTTC; cdr3_aa: CASSTRDRRGYTF
d_call: .; v_call: TRBV5-4; clone_size: .; j_call: TRBJ2-2; cdr3_nt: TGTGCCAGCAGCTTGGCCGGTATCCAGACCGGGGAGCTGTTTTTT; cdr3_aa: CASSLAGIQTGELFF
d_call: TRBD2; v_call: TRBV24-1; clone_size: few; j_call: TRBJ2-1; cdr3_nt: TGTGCCACCAGTGACAGATACTCCGGGACTAGCGGGAGAGTGAATGAGCAGTTCTTC; cdr3_aa: CATSDRYSGTSGRVNEQFF
d_call: .; v_call: TRBV7-9; clone_size: .; j_call: TRBJ1-1; cdr3_nt: TGTGCCAGCAGATCCGGGACTTTGAACACTGAAGCTTTCTTT; cdr3_aa: CASRSGTLNTEAFF
d_call: TRBD1; v_call: TRBV11-2; clone_size: large; j_call: TRBJ2-5; cdr3_nt: TGTGCCAGCAGCTCAAGCCTTACCCAGGGGGCAGGTGGAGAGACCCAGTACTTC; cdr3_aa: CASSSSLTQGAGGETQYF
d_call: .; v_call: TRBV3-1; clone_size: .; j_call: TRBJ1-5; cdr3_nt: TGTGCCAGCAGCCAAGATCGCGGCTTCGGGCCCCAGCATTTT; cdr3_aa: CASSQDRGFGPQHF
d_call: TRBD2; v_call: TRBV5-1; clone_size: .; j_call: TRBJ2-5; cdr3_nt: TGCGCCAGCAGCTTACTAGCGGGAGAAGAGACCCAGTACTTC; cdr3_aa: CASSLLAGEETQYF
d_call: TRBD2; v_call: TRBV24-1; clone_size: many; j_call: TRBJ2-1; cdr3_nt: TGTGCCACCAGTGCTAGCGGGAGGAATGAGCAGTTCTTC; cdr3_aa: CATSASGRNEQFF
d_call: TRBD2; v_call: TRBV5-1; clone_size: many; j_call: TRBJ2-1; cdr3_nt: TGCGCCAGCAGCTTTGTCGGGCGGGAGACTGAGCAGTTCTTC; cdr3_aa: CASSFVGRETEQFF
d_call: .; v_call: TRBV2; clone_size: many; j_call: TRBJ1-2; cdr3_nt: TGTGCCAGCTTCCGGGTGAACTATGGCTACACCTTC; cdr3_aa: CASFRVNYGYTF